This T cell receptor (beta chain) is from a study of blood T cell repertoires in COVID-19. The overall study: Some COVID-19 samples were acute and others convalescent; all came from the United States, Italy and Spain.

Some clones are missing from TCRdb's copy, which holds only in-frame ones; the method was immunoSEQ multiplex PCR. There are 200,000 to 250,000 clones in the sample; about four fifths occur only once, and about 3.4% lies in the top ten. Looked up from germline, CDR1 is SEHNR and CDR2 is FQNEAQ (reference sequence). This CDR3 is built from 14 residues. Germline trimming cut 11 bases from V and 4 bases from J; bases unmatched to any gene: 12. This chain joins TRBV7-9 and TRBJ2-5; 8 bases line up with TRBD1. The sample taken for sequencing was PBMCs or T cells enriched from blood (not recorded which). This clonotype was obtained from a woman aged 60-75 years who had recovered from COVID-19. CDR3 in DNA: TGTGCCTCAGGAGGACAGGGAAGGTCAGAGACCCAGTACTTC. Its translation is CASGGQGRSETQYF.